This T cell receptor beta chain was obtained from a study of T-cell reconstitution after alpha-beta-depleted transplantation in children. Broader study findings: Several hundred expanded graft clones reportedly supplied alpha-beta T cells about two months after transplant. One year post-transplant, T-cell counts and diversity were largely derived from T cells produced anew.

This sample's TCRbeta library carried unique molecular identifier barcodes. TCRdb used MiXCR to reprocess the PCR reads, holding one entry per CDR3 protein. This sample has approximately 430,000 distinct CDR3 sequences, with roughly 15% found just once. This clonotype has only a few counts. As yet, its antigen is unknown. The source material was PBMCs, mostly from graft donor cells, sampled 360 days after TCRalphabeta/CD19-depleted stem cell transplant. This clonotype originated in a boy in the first two years of life who had a stem cell transplant for Wiskott-Aldrich syndrome, so the T cells may come from the graft donor.

The CDR3 DNA sequence: TGTGCCAGCAGTTTTCAATACAGGGTTAATGAGCAGTTCTTC. It is translated as CASSFQYRVNEQFF. The chain employs TRBV12-3 or TRBV12-4 and TRBJ2-1, with a tentative D call TRBD1 (6 bases). V gave up 3 bases and J gave up 7 bases, with 13 bases separating them. The CDR3 runs 14 residues.